These 15 T cell receptor beta chains share one sample of origin, sequenced in a study of T-cell memory formation after mild COVID-19. TCRdb recomputed calls from the 5' RACE reads with MiXCR, one row per CDR3 protein. The sample has 270,000 or so distinct CDR3 sequences, more than 15% seen once. The specimen was PBMCs or a T cell subset sorted from them (not recorded which). These receptors were taken from a man aged 18 to 29 who had mild COVID-19 (a few samples of this study predate the infection). Cell type and time point are not known.

This clonotype has a handful of counts. This chain uses TRBV6-2 or TRBV6-3 with TRBJ2-1, with 7 bases fitting TRBD2. CDR1 and CDR2 (germline): MNHEY, SVGEGT. There are 12 residues in the CDR3. The trim removed 6 bases at V and 8 bases at J, leaving 4 bases unmatched. The DNA for the CDR3 is TGTGCCAGCAGCCGGGAGGTTTATGAGCAGTTCTTC. Its translation is CASSREVYEQFF.

In this sample, this clonotype turned up a few times. This chain joins TRBV2 and TRBJ2-3; D may be TRBD1 (6 bases). CDR3 length: 15 amino acids. Germline V gene data show CDR1 as SNHLY and CDR2 as FYNNEI. Trimming pared 2 bases from V and 2 bases from J, leaving 11 bases between. For the CDR3, the DNA is TGTGCCAGCAGTGAATGGGACACATTCACAGATACGCAGTATTTT. The encoded protein is CASSEWDTFTDTQYF.

The CDR3 is CASSYDREGSFSDTQYF. CDR3 DNA: TGTGCCAGCAGTTACGACCGGGAGGGGTCGTTTTCAGATACGCAGTATTTT. The chain recombines TRBV6-2 or TRBV6-3 with TRBJ2-3; 8 bases fit TRBD2. The trim removed 2 bases at V and 4 bases at J, leaving 11 bases unmatched. In germline, CDR1 is MNHEY, CDR2 SVGEGT. The CDR3 has 17 residues.

This clonotype appeared a single time. The V and J genes are TRBV20-1 and TRBJ2-3, with D possibly being TRBD2 (5 bases). Per the germline V gene, CDR1 is DFQATT and CDR2 is SNEGSKA (reference sequence). The CDR3 spans 14 residues. V shed 1 base and J shed 2 bases, with 10 bases lying between them. In DNA, the CDR3 is TGCAGTGCTAGAGGACGGGAATTCACAGATACGCAGTATTTT. Translating it yields CSARGREFTDTQYF.

The rearrangement uses TRBV30 and TRBJ1-1; D gene unclear. Germline V lookup: CDR1 GTSNPN, CDR2 SVGIG (reference sequence). V was pared by 3 bases and J by 5 bases, with 13 bases between. The CDR3 loop spans 13 amino acids. As DNA, the CDR3 is TGTGCCTGGAGCAAGCTGGGAGGGACTGAAGCTTTCTTT. As protein: CAWSKLGGTEAFF.

The sample holds many counts of this clonotype. This sequence joins TRBV6-6 and TRBJ2-3; 12 bases match TRBD1. Germline V CDR1 and CDR2: MNHNY, SVGAGI (reference sequence). CDR3 length: 17 amino acids. Trimming cost V 2 bases and J 5 bases; bases outside gene matches: 8. The CDR3: CASSYPWDRGRGDTQYF. CDR3 DNA sequence: TGTGCCAGCAGTTACCCATGGGACAGGGGGCGGGGAGATACGCAGTATTTT.

Note on this clonotype: Being one base from a much bigger clone, this may be a read error. The J gene is TRBJ2-3, the V gene TRBV9; D remains unclear. Germline V lookup: CDR1 SGDLS, CDR2 YYNGEE. This CDR3 is 13 amino acids long. V gave up 0 bases and J gave up 2 bases, with 4 bases separating them. CDR3 nucleotides: TGTGCCAGCAGCGTAGTCACCACAGATACGCAGTATTTT. It encodes CASSVVTTDTQYF.

This clonotype was counted at least ten times. The chain combines TRBV6-2 or TRBV6-3 with TRBJ2-7, with 7 nucleotides matching TRBD2. CDR3 length: 15 amino acids. Trimming removed 6 bases from V and 0 bases from J; junction bases left unmatched: 8. Germline values: CDR1 MNHEY, CDR2 SVGEGT. The CDR3 loop reads CASRLAGATSYEQYV. For the CDR3, the DNA is TGTGCCAGCAGGTTAGCGGGCGCCACCTCCTACGAGCAGTACGTC.

This chain links TRBV6-6 with TRBJ1-1; D not certain. V was cut by 4 bases and J by 4 bases, with 16 bases left in between. The CDR3 consists of 15 residues. Germline CDR1 is MNHNY and CDR2 is SVGAGI (reference sequence). Here the CDR3 reads CASSLTPSFPTEAFF. CDR3 coding DNA: TGTGCCAGCAGTTTAACCCCAAGTTTTCCCACTGAAGCTTTCTTT.

This clonotype was counted a few times. The chain carries TRBV7-9 and TRBJ2-5; D may correspond to TRBD1 or TRBD2 (6 bases each). Germline V lookup: CDR1 SEHNR, CDR2 FQNEAQ (reference sequence). The CDR3 consists of 15 residues. The V gene lost 5 bases and the J gene lost 1 base, with 14 bases spanning the gap. As DNA, the CDR3 is TGTGCCAGCAGCCCGGGGGCAGGGCCCCAAGAGACCCAGTACTTC. Its translation: CASSPGAGPQETQYF.

This clonotype came up a few times. The J gene is TRBJ1-4, the V gene TRBV4-3, with a tentative D call TRBD1 (6 bases). This CDR3 has 17 residues. Between the trimmed V and J ends, which lost 3 bases and 4 bases, there was a span of 18 bases. Germline CDR1 reads LGHNA; CDR2 reads YSLEER. The CDR3 bases are TGCGCCAGCAGCCACGCGGGGGGCCAGGGGAATAATGAAAAACTGTTTTTT. Protein product: CASSHAGGQGNNEKLFF.

The table lists this clonotype with a few counts. The rearrangement uses TRBV10-2 and TRBJ1-6; D may be TRBD1 (5 bases). Trimming pared 7 bases from V and 3 bases from J, leaving 10 bases between. Germline CDR1 WSHSY, CDR2 SAAADI. The CDR3 contains 14 residues. In nucleotides, the CDR3 is TGCGCCAGCAATCGGGACGGCTATAATTCACCCCTCCACTTT. This gives the protein CASNRDGYNSPLHF.

This clonotype appeared a few times. The V gene is TRBV19, the J gene TRBJ2-1, with TRBD2 matching over 14 bases. The length of the CDR3 is 14 residues. Germline V gives CDR1 LNHDA, CDR2 SQIVND (reference sequence). The V gene end was trimmed by 6 bases and the J gene end by 9 bases; junction bases not matched to a gene: 4. CDR3 protein: CASSPGTSGGEQFF. In DNA form, the CDR3 reads TGTGCCAGTAGCCCCGGGACTAGCGGGGGTGAGCAGTTCTTC.

This clonotype was counted a few times. The chain combines TRBV7-2 with TRBJ2-1; 8 bases line up with TRBD2. Germline V gene data show CDR1 as SGHTA and CDR2 as FQGNSA. The ends lost 5 bases at V and 5 bases at J; junction bases unmatched: 5. The CDR3 covers 14 residues. CDR3 nucleotide sequence: TGTGCCAGCAGCGGCGGGGGGAGAGACAATGAGCAGTTCTTC. Residues: CASSGGGRDNEQFF.

In its sample, this clonotype was seen many times. This sequence joins TRBV21-1 and TRBJ1-2; the D segment call TRBD1 is taken from the table without a DNA check. TRBV21-1 is a pseudogene locus. This CDR3 has 15 residues. The CDR3 nucleotides are TGTGCCAGCCCGCGCTCGCCAGGGGCCGCCTATGGCTACACCTTC. It codes for CASPRSPGAAYGYTF.